These 32 T cell receptor beta chains were all obtained from the same sample, sequenced in a study of CD8 T cells in ankylosing spondylitis. Points from the study as a whole: Among TCR beta sequences, a motif of several highly homologous variants appeared characteristic of ankylosing spondylitis blood.

For these TCRs, the target antigens are not known. From the 5' RACE reads, TCRdb called clonotypes with MiXCR, one entry per CDR3 protein. This sample has over 450,000 distinct CDR3 sequences, with roughly 13% found just once. Input material: blood, either unsorted or a sorted T cell fraction (not recorded which). Source of these receptors: a male donor with ankylosing spondylitis.

On this clonotype: In this CDR3 the conserved last residue, phenylalanine or tryptophan, is missing, so a read error is likely. Because the CDR3's place on the DNA is in doubt, the DNA is left out and the CDR3 is given as listed by TCRdb. The gene calls are TRBV7-9 and TRBJ1-2; the table names TRBD1, a call not compared with the DNA. The CDR3 numbers 13 amino acids, ends counted. CDR1 is SEHNR and CDR2 is FQNEAQ in the germline V gene (reference sequence). CDR3 sequence reads: CASSLEGVRGYTL.

This clonotype showed up many times. The J gene is TRBJ2-7, the V gene TRBV5-6; 8 bases fit TRBD2. The CDR3 length is 14 residues. V was pared by 5 bases and J by 5 bases, with 9 bases of the junction left unmatched. The germline V gene encodes CDR1 SGHDT and CDR2 YYEEEE. The CDR3 DNA is TGTGCCAGCAGGTCCGGGGGGGACGGCGACGAGCAGTACTTC. It is translated as CASRSGGDGDEQYF.

The table lists this clonotype with a few counts. This rearrangement joins TRBV10-1 to TRBJ2-2, with 10 bases fitting TRBD2. The trim removed 6 bases at V and 0 bases at J, leaving 4 bases unmatched. Germline CDR1 and CDR2: WNHNN and SYGVQD (reference sequence). CDR3 length: 16 amino acids. This CDR3 reads CASSSTSGPNTGELFF. The CDR3 DNA reads TGCGCCAGCAGCTCGACTAGCGGGCCGAACACCGGGGAGCTGTTTTTT.

The chain employs TRBV7-2 and TRBJ2-5; 11 positions agree with TRBD2. The germline V gene encodes CDR1 SGHTA and CDR2 FQGNSA. The CDR3 contains 17 residues. J lost 5 bases, V lost 2 bases, and 10 bases had no gene match. This CDR3 is CASSLKVTSGSWETQYF. The CDR3 region has the DNA TGTGCCAGCAGCTTAAAAGTCACTAGCGGGAGCTGGGAGACCCAGTACTTC.

The chain carries TRBV6-1 and TRBJ2-5, with TRBD1 matching 10 bases. This CDR3 comprises 16 residues. Germline V lookup: CDR1 MNHNS, CDR2 SASEGT. The junction had 10 bases not matched to a gene; V was cut back by 5 bases and J by 4 bases. Written as DNA, the CDR3 is TGTGCCAGCAGTCTTAGGACAGGGGGAAGATTAGAGACCCAGTACTTC. Encoded protein: CASSLRTGGRLETQYF.

This clonotype was detected a few times. The V and J genes are TRBV28 and TRBJ2-1; 8 bases match TRBD2. The germline V gene encodes CDR1 MDHEN and CDR2 SYDVKM. The CDR3 loop spans 15 amino acids. V shed 3 bases, J shed 2 bases, and the junction held 3 bases outside the gene matches. The CDR3 spells CASSFGTSTYNEQFF. DNA of the CDR3: TGTGCCAGCAGTTTCGGGACTAGTACCTACAATGAGCAGTTCTTC.

The V and J genes are TRBV3-1 and TRBJ1-1; no clear D. The germline V gene has CDR1 LGHDT and CDR2 YNNKEL (reference sequence). The ends were cut back, 0 bases at V and 7 bases at J, with 6 bases in the middle. The CDR3 runs 12 residues. CDR3 bases: TGTGCCAGCAGCCAAGACTGGGGTGAAGCTTTCTTT. Residues: CASSQDWGEAFF.

This clonotype showed up just a few times. The J gene is TRBJ2-7, the V gene TRBV20-1; D is uncertain. CDR3 length: 12 residues. Per germline, CDR1 DFQATT and CDR2 SNEGSKA (reference sequence). V shed 6 bases and J shed 2 bases, with 11 bases lying between them. CDR3 protein: CSAVSVPYEQYF. CDR3 nucleotide sequence: TGCAGTGCGGTTTCCGTTCCCTACGAGCAGTACTTC.

V gene TRBV12-3 or TRBV12-4 combines with J gene TRBJ2-2; 8 positions agree with TRBD2. The CDR3 runs 14 residues. The junction had 6 bases not matched to a gene; V was cut back by 6 bases and J by 6 bases. CDR3 loop: CASRLAAGAGELFF. CDR3 nucleotides: TGTGCCAGCAGGTTGGCAGCGGGAGCCGGGGAGCTGTTTTTT.

V gene TRBV7-8 combines with J gene TRBJ2-1; the D call may be TRBD1 or TRBD2 (5 bases each). V was clipped by 2 bases and J by 9 bases, with 14 bases between them. CDR1 SGHVS and CDR2 FQNEAQ come from the germline V gene. The CDR3 length is 14 residues. CDR3 in DNA: TGTGCCAGCAGCTTATCGGGGCCATGGAGTGAGCAGTTCTTC. Translation: CASSLSGPWSEQFF. The complete variable domain, with remaining parts taken from reference TRBV7-8 and TRBJ2-1, reads GAGVSQSPRYKVAKRGQDVALRCDPISGHVSLFWYQQALGQGPEFLTYFQNEAQLDKSGLPSDRFFAERPEGSVSTLKIQRTQQEDSAVYLCASSLSGPWSEQFFGPGTRLTVL.

This clonotype was seen ten or more times. The chain employs TRBV5-1 and TRBJ2-2; D possibly matches TRBD1 or TRBD2 (5 bases each). The CDR3 consists of 16 residues. Germline CDR1 and CDR2: SGHRS and YFSETQ. V was shortened by 4 bases and J by 1 base, with 14 bases between the two germline ends. The CDR3 sequence: CASSGAGTENTGELFF. CDR3 nucleotides: TGCGCCAGCAGCGGCGCCGGGACCGAGAACACCGGGGAGCTGTTTTTT.

The chain combines TRBV11-3 with TRBJ2-2, with unresolved D. Per the germline V gene, CDR1 is SGHNT and CDR2 is YENEEA. This CDR3 comprises 13 residues. The V end was cut by 0 bases, the J end by 5 bases, with 4 bases between. The CDR3 reads CASSLDLTGELFF. In DNA, the CDR3 is TGTGCCAGCAGCTTAGATCTAACCGGGGAGCTGTTTTTT.

This clonotype was detected ten times or more. The chain employs TRBV29-1 and TRBJ1-2, with TRBD1 matching over 10 bases. This CDR3 has 15 amino acids. V lost 4 bases to trimming and J lost 2 bases; unmatched junction nucleotides: 7. Germline lookup yields CDR1 SQVTM and CDR2 ANQGSEA. Here the CDR3 DNA reads TGCAGCGTTGGACAGGGGGCGAGTGGCAACTATGGCTACACCTTC. Protein product: CSVGQGASGNYGYTF.

This clonotype occurred a few times. The chain couples TRBV27 to TRBJ1-4, with D perhaps matching TRBD1 (6 bases). The CDR3 length is 14 residues. Deletions cut 4 bases from V and 7 bases from J, with 13 bases between. Germline V gives CDR1 MNHEY, CDR2 SMNVEV (reference sequence). This CDR3 reads CASSYRVGGEKLFF. The CDR3 DNA follows: TGTGCCAGCAGTTACAGGGTAGGGGGTGAAAAACTGTTTTTT.

V is TRBV7-8 and J is TRBJ2-1; maybe TRBD2 (5 bases). The CDR3 has 17 residues. CDR1 is SGHVS and CDR2 is FQNEAQ in the germline V gene. V was cut by 1 base and J by 3 bases, with 16 bases left in between. CDR3 residues: CASSLEKWEYYYNEQFF. The DNA of the CDR3 is TGTGCCAGCAGCTTAGAGAAGTGGGAGTATTACTACAATGAGCAGTTCTTC.

V gene TRBV7-2 combines with J gene TRBJ2-5; D might be TRBD1 (8 bases). CDR1 and CDR2 from the germline V gene are SGHTA and FQGNSA. Trimming left V 1 base short and J 3 bases short, with 24 bases between. CDR3 length equals 19 residues. In DNA form, the CDR3 reads TGTGCCAGCAGCTTAGTGCACAGGGGGGGTAGCGGCTTAAAAGAGACCCAGTACTTC. Translation gives CASSLVHRGGSGLKETQYF. Full variable domain (outside the CDR3, taken from reference TRBV7-2 and TRBJ2-5): GAGVSQSPSNKVTEKGKDVELRCDPISGHTALYWYRQSLGQGLEFLIYFQGNSAPDKSGLPSDRFSAERTGGSVSTLTIQRTQQEDSAVYLCASSLVHRGGSGLKETQYFGPGTRLLVL.

This clonotype has a count of ten or more. This chain connects TRBV20-1 to TRBJ2-1; D might be TRBD2 (6 bases). The CDR3 has 14 residues. The ends were cut back, 5 bases at V and 2 bases at J, with 13 bases in the middle. Germline-derived CDR1 and CDR2 are DFQATT and SNEGSKA (reference sequence). CDR3 sequence reads: CSAPKAGPYNEQFF. The DNA for the CDR3 is TGCAGTGCTCCAAAGGCGGGACCCTACAATGAGCAGTTCTTC.

The V call is TRBV5-6, the J call TRBJ1-2; 7 positions agree with TRBD1. This CDR3 has 15 residues. Per germline, CDR1 SGHDT and CDR2 YYEEEE. Trimming removed 4 bases from V and 0 bases from J; junction bases left unmatched: 6. CDR3 sequence: CASSEGQIPNYGYTF. The DNA for the CDR3 is TGTGCCAGCAGCGAGGGACAGATCCCTAACTATGGCTACACCTTC.

The chain couples TRBV7-9 to TRBJ2-1, with TRBD2 matching over 14 bases. Trimming took 5 bases from V and 14 from J; bases not matched to a gene: 14. From germline, CDR1 is SEHNR and CDR2 FQNEAQ (reference sequence). The CDR3 extends over 16 amino acids. The CDR3, as DNA: TGTGCCAGCAGCCCGGGACTAGCGGGAGAGTACAGTTGGGAGTTCTTC. It yields the protein CASSPGLAGEYSWEFF.

The chain links TRBV9 to TRBJ2-2, with no clear D. V was shortened by 4 bases and J by 1 base, with 17 bases between the two germline ends. This CDR3 spans 17 amino acids. Germline-derived CDR1 and CDR2 are SGDLS and YYNGEE. CDR3 DNA: TGTGCCAGCAGCCATCGTAGTACGGTATGGAACACCGGGGAGCTGTTTTTT. Translating it yields CASSHRSTVWNTGELFF.

This clonotype was recorded a few times. J is TRBJ1-3 and V is TRBV9; no clear D. The germline CDR1 and CDR2 sequences are SGDLS and YYNGEE. This CDR3 region has 16 residues. V lost 2 bases and J 8 bases, leaving 20 bases between the germline ends. As DNA, the CDR3 is TGTGCCAGCAGCGTCTTCGGCCGAAACGACGAGGACACCATATATTTT. Protein sequence: CASSVFGRNDEDTIYF.

This clonotype was seen only a few times. The V call is TRBV6-1, the J call TRBJ2-7; 10 bases fit TRBD2. This CDR3 is built from 15 residues. The germline gives CDR1 MNHNS, CDR2 SASEGT. The V gene end was trimmed by 6 bases and the J gene end by 6 bases; junction bases not matched to a gene: 11. The CDR3 protein is CASSPAGGPGREQYV. CDR3 DNA: TGTGCCAGCAGCCCAGCGGGAGGGCCTGGCCGCGAGCAGTACGTC.

This clonotype was detected a few times. The chain couples TRBV11-2 to TRBJ2-1; tentative D call: TRBD2 (6 bases). The ends were cut back, 1 base at V and 2 bases at J, with 18 bases in the middle. The CDR3 totals 18 residues. Germline V gene sequence: CDR1 SGHAT, CDR2 FQNNGV. The CDR3 sequence: CASSLGLVRNGPYNEQFF. The CDR3 nucleotides are TGTGCCAGCAGCTTAGGACTAGTCAGGAATGGGCCCTACAATGAGCAGTTCTTC.

The sample holds a few counts of this clonotype. The J gene is TRBJ2-7, the V gene TRBV5-1; the D gene is possibly TRBD2 (5 bases). Trimming took off 0 bases at V and 3 bases at J, with 10 bases between the two ends. CDR3 length: 14 amino acids. Germline CDR1 and CDR2: SGHRS and YFSETQ. CDR3 residues: CASSLGVRGYEQYF. The CDR3 nucleotides are TGCGCCAGCAGCTTGGGGGTCCGGGGCTACGAGCAGTACTTC.

This clonotype was recorded a few times. The rearrangement links TRBV11-1 to TRBJ2-3, with TRBD2 as a possible D gene (6 bases). Trimming took 3 bases from V and 1 from J, leaving 11 bases between them. The CDR3 spans 15 residues. The germline CDR1 and CDR2 sequences are SGHAT and FQDESV (reference sequence). CDR3 DNA: TGTGCCAGCAGCTTCTCCCGGAGGGGCACAGATACGCAGTATTTT. The encoded protein is CASSFSRRGTDTQYF. Based on the CDR3 plus reference TRBV11-1 and TRBJ2-3, the full variable domain is EAEVAQSPRYKITEKSQAVAFWCDPISGHATLYWYRQILGQGPELLVQFQDESVVDDSQLPKDRFSAERLKGVDSTLKIQPAELGDSAMYLCASSFSRRGTDTQYFGPGTRLTVL.

This chain connects TRBV7-2 to TRBJ2-4; 8 bases match TRBD1. CDR1 and CDR2 from the germline V gene are SGHTA and FQGNSA. This CDR3 has 16 amino acids. Unmatched junction bases numbered 10, after V lost 3 bases and J lost 6 bases. The CDR3 is CASSFRSRGLGNIQYF. The CDR3 nucleotides are TGTGCCAGCAGCTTTAGATCCAGGGGGCTGGGAAACATTCAGTACTTC.

This clonotype was seen only a few times. This rearrangement joins TRBV5-4 to TRBJ1-2, with 7 positions matching TRBD1. The CDR3 has 22 residues. V gave up 1 base and J gave up 3 bases; unmatched junction bases: 27. The V gene's germline CDR1 is SGHNT and CDR2 YYREEE (reference sequence). The CDR3: CASSLYPVHVLNKRDSYYGYTF. The DNA of the CDR3 is TGTGCCAGCAGCTTGTACCCGGTTCATGTCCTAAACAAACGGGACAGTTACTATGGCTACACCTTC.

The rearrangement uses TRBV11-1 and TRBJ2-7, with D perhaps assigned TRBD1 or TRBD2 (6 bases each). With 8 bases removed from V and 3 bases from J, the gap between germline ends came to 17 bases. The V gene's germline CDR1 is SGHAT and CDR2 FQDESV (reference sequence). CDR3 size: 14 residues. This chain's CDR3 is CASGPRGLNYEQYF. CDR3 sequence (DNA): TGTGCCAGCGGACCCAGGGGACTCAACTACGAGCAGTACTTC. The whole variable domain, filled in from reference TRBV11-1 and TRBJ2-7, reads EAEVAQSPRYKITEKSQAVAFWCDPISGHATLYWYRQILGQGPELLVQFQDESVVDDSQLPKDRFSAERLKGVDSTLKIQPAELGDSAMYLCASGPRGLNYEQYFGPGTRLTVT.

This clonotype has ten or more counts. The J gene is TRBJ2-7, the V gene TRBV29-1; D is possibly TRBD2 (5 bases). From germline, CDR1 is SQVTM and CDR2 ANQGSEA. With 5 bases removed from V and 6 bases from J, the gap between germline ends came to 17 bases. The CDR3 runs to 13 residues. CDR3 protein: CSVRTDSLLEQYF. In nucleotides, the CDR3 is TGCAGCGTTCGAACGGACTCCCTCCTCGAGCAGTACTTC.

This clonotype was seen a handful of times. V gene TRBV24-1 combines with J gene TRBJ2-5; D remains ambiguous. Germline CDR1 and CDR2: KGHDR and SFDVKD. Trimming shortened V by 1 base and J by 1 base, and 6 bases separated the two germline ends. The CDR3 spans 14 residues. CDR3 sequence reads: CATSDLGSQETQYF. For the CDR3, the DNA is TGTGCCACCAGTGATTTAGGCAGCCAAGAGACCCAGTACTTC.

The rearrangement joins TRBV12-3 or TRBV12-4 to TRBJ1-6; 10 bases are a match to TRBD1. Trimming removed 7 bases from V and 9 bases from J; junction bases left unmatched: 9. This CDR3 has 15 amino acids. CDR3 protein: CASTTRTGGFSPLHF. CDR3 DNA sequence: TGTGCCAGCACCACTCGGACAGGGGGTTTTTCACCCCTCCACTTT.

This clonotype showed up many times. The chain carries TRBV27 and TRBJ2-1; perhaps TRBD2 as D (6 bases). Trimming cost V 4 bases and J 2 bases, with 12 bases left between them. CDR1 and CDR2 from the germline V gene are MNHEY and SMNVEV (reference sequence). CDR3 length: 15 amino acids. CDR3 residues: CASSSGTLTYNEQFF. The CDR3 bases are TGTGCCAGCAGTTCGGGGACTCTTACCTACAATGAGCAGTTCTTC.